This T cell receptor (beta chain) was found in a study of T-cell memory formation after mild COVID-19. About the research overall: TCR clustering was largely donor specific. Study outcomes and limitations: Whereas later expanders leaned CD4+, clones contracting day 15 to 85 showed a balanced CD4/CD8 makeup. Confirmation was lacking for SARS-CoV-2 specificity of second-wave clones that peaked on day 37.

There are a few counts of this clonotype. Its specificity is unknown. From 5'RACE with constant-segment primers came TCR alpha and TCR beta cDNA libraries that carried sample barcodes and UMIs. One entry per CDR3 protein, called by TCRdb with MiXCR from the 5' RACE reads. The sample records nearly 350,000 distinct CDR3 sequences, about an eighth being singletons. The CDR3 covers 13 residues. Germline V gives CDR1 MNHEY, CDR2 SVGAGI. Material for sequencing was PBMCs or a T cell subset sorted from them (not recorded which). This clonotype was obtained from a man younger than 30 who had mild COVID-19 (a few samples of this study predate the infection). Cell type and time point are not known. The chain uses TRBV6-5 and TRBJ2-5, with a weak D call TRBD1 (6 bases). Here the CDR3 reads CVTGKDRQETQYF. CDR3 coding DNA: TGTGTAACGGGGAAGGACAGACAAGAGACCCAGTACTTC.